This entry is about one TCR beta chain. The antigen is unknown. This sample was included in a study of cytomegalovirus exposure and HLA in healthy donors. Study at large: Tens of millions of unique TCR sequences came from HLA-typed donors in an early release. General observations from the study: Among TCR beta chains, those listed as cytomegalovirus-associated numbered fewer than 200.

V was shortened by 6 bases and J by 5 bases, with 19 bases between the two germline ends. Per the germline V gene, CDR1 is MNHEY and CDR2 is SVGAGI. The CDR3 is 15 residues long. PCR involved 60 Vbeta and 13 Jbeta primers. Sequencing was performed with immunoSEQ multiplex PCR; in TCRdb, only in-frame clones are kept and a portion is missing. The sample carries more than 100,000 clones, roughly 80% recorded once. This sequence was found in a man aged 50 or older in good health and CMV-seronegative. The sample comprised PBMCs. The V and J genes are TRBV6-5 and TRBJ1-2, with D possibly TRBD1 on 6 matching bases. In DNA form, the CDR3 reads TGTGCCAGCAGCCCCGCATCCCAGGGGAATTATGGCTACACCTTC. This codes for CASSPASQGNYGYTF.